The clone carrying this T cell receptor (beta chain) was found many times. Its specificity is unknown. RNA transcripts were the template, and TCR beta CDR3 regions were amplified from them. A first-round RT-PCR used HTBI primers, followed by a second-round multiplex PCR. In TCRdb, the multiplex PCR reads were re-called with MiXCR into one record per CDR3 protein. The table has over a million distinct CDR3 sequences, about 40% seen once. Exclusion applied to patients with other autoimmune diseases, uncontrolled infections, pregnancy or lactation. The sample is drawn from a study of Graves' ophthalmopathy and Graves' hyperthyroidism. Regarding the study as a whole: A classifier, a 13-signature model, separated ophthalmopathy from stable hyperthyroidism with about 88% sensitivity and over 70% specificity.

Trimming shortened V by 7 bases and J by 3 bases, and 12 bases separated the two germline ends. Germline V gene sequence: CDR1 SQVTM, CDR2 ANQGSEA. This CDR3 contains 13 residues. This chain joins TRBV29-1 and TRBJ2-2; D could derive from TRBD1 or TRBD2 (6 bases each). This sequence originates from an adult man with Graves' hyperthyroidism. The material sequenced was peripheral blood or thyroid tissue (not recorded which). CDR3 sequence (DNA): TGCAGCGGGAGAAGGGGGGACACCGGGGAGCTGTTTTTT. Translation gives CSGRRGDTGELFF.